The T cell receptor (beta chain) described here comes from a study of patients and donors after allogeneic stem cell transplantation. The length of the CDR3 is 18 residues. Germline values: CDR1 SGHTA, CDR2 FQGNSA. Deletions cut 0 bases from V and 0 bases from J, with 15 bases between. Each CDR3 protein is one row after TCRdb ran MiXCR on the RT-PCR reads. The data show approximately 160,000 distinct CDR3 sequences, approximately 30% seen once. This TCR came from a human donor who was either an allogeneic HSCT recipient or a stem cell or donor lymphocyte infusion donor (not recorded which). It is not recorded whose cells these are; they may come from a transplant donor. The rearrangement links TRBV7-2 to TRBJ2-1; D remains ambiguous. Sequencing was performed on blood, either unsorted or a sorted T cell fraction (not recorded which). CDR3 nucleotide sequence: TGTGCCAGCAGCTTAGCGCTGGCTGCCTTGGGCTCCTACAATGAGCAGTTCTTC. This sequence encodes CASSLALAALGSYNEQFF.